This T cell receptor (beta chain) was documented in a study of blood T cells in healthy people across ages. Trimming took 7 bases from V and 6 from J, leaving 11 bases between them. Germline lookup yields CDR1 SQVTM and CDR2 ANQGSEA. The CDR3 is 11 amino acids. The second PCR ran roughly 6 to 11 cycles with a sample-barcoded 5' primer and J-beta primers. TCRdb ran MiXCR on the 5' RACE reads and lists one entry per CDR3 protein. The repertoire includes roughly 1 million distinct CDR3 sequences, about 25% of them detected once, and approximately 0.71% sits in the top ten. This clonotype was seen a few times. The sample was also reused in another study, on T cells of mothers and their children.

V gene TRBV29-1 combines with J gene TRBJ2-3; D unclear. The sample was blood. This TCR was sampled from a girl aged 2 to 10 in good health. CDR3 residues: CSGNYGDTQYF. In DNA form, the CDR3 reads TGCAGCGGCAACTATGGGGATACGCAGTATTTT.